This entry lists 16 T cell receptor beta chains sequenced from one sample in a study of memory CD4+ T cells and cytomegalovirus serostatus. Sequencing used immunoSEQ multiplex PCR; TCRdb keeps in-frame clones, though not all of them. Of more than 35,000 clones listed, roughly 78% were seen once; the top ten hold 0.75% to 0.9%. The sort gate was single viable CD3+CD4+CD8-CD45RO+ cells for memory CD4+ T cells. The sequencing input was memory CD4+ T cells from blood. The receptor source for this set is an adult in good health and CMV-seronegative.

This clone was detected only once. The chain has TRBV11-3 and TRBJ2-1; 9 bases are a match to TRBD1. The CDR3 extends over 15 amino acids. Losses at the gene ends were 4 bases for V and 0 bases for J; bases not matched to a gene: 1. Germline V gene sequence: CDR1 SGHNT, CDR2 YENEEA. The CDR3: CASSSDRGSYNEQFF. Written as DNA, the CDR3 is TGTGCCAGCAGCTCGGACAGGGGCTCCTACAATGAGCAGTTCTTC.

V and J are TRBV18 and TRBJ1-2; 9 bases are a match to TRBD1. The CDR3 runs 15 residues. Germline V gene sequence: CDR1 KGHSH, CDR2 LQKENI. Trimming cost V 4 bases and J 3 bases; bases outside gene matches: 6. CDR3 coding DNA: TGTGCCAGCTCACAGGGCGACAGGGGGGACTATGGCTACACCTTC. Amino acid sequence: CASSQGDRGDYGYTF. Full variable domain (remainder filled in from reference TRBV18 and TRBJ1-2): NAGVMQNPRHLVRRRGQEARLRCSPMKGHSHVYWYRQLPEEGLKFMVYLQKENIIDESGMPKERFSAEFPKEGPSILRIQQVVRGDSAAYFCASSQGDRGDYGYTFGSGTRLTVV.

The V and J genes are TRBV7-2 and TRBJ1-2; 12 nucleotides align to TRBD1. This CDR3 contains 14 residues. The V gene end was trimmed by 6 bases and the J gene end by 8 bases; junction bases not matched to a gene: 7. Germline-derived CDR1 and CDR2 are SGHTA and FQGNSA. In nucleotides, the CDR3 is TGTGCCAGCAGGACCGGGACAGGGGGCGTCGGCTACACCTTC. It codes for CASRTGTGGVGYTF.

V and J are TRBV2 and TRBJ1-2; 7 bases map to TRBD1. CDR1 is SNHLY and CDR2 is FYNNEI in the germline V gene. The junction had 7 bases not matched to a gene; V was cut back by 5 bases and J by 4 bases. The CDR3 is 14 amino acids. Here the CDR3 DNA reads TGTGCCAGCAGTCGACAGGGCGACCCCTATGGCTACACCTTC. This encodes CASSRQGDPYGYTF.

This chain links TRBV30 with TRBJ1-6; TRBD1 matches at 7 bases. This CDR3 is built from 18 residues. The germline V gene encodes CDR1 GTSNPN and CDR2 SVGIG (reference sequence). Unmatched junction bases numbered 13, after V lost 5 bases and J lost 0 bases. The chain's CDR3 is CAWSPGQRNRSYNSPLHF. In DNA form, the CDR3 reads TGTGCCTGGTCGCCGGGACAGAGAAACCGCTCCTATAATTCACCCCTCCACTTT.

The gene calls are TRBV25-1 and TRBJ1-1, with D possibly matching TRBD1 (5 bases). Germline V gives CDR1 MGHDK, CDR2 SYGVNS. V lost 2 bases and J 4 bases, leaving 14 bases between the germline ends. The CDR3 sequence is 15 residues long. The CDR3 DNA sequence: TGTGCCAGCAGTGAAGATGGGGGGGGGATCACTGAAGCTTTCTTT. Translating it yields CASSEDGGGITEAFF.

The rearrangement joins TRBV19 to TRBJ2-3, with a possible D match to TRBD2 (6 bases). This CDR3 region has 14 residues. The germline V gene has CDR1 LNHDA and CDR2 SQIVND (reference sequence). Trimming stripped 3 bases from V and 4 bases from J, with 11 bases between. The CDR3 region is CASSIRGIADTQYF. CDR3 coding DNA: TGTGCCAGTAGTATTCGGGGGATCGCAGATACGCAGTATTTT.

The chain couples TRBV6-1 to TRBJ2-5, with D possibly TRBD2 on 6 matching bases. Germline values: CDR1 MNHNS, CDR2 SASEGT. CDR3 length: 14 amino acids. Between the trimmed V and J ends, which lost 6 bases and 4 bases, there was a span of 15 bases. The CDR3 DNA sequence: TGTGCCAGCAGCGGGAGCGTCGGGGGAGAGACCCAGTACTTC. Residues: CASSGSVGGETQYF.

The chain employs TRBV27 and TRBJ1-4; TRBD1 aligns across 12 bases. Germline V gene sequence: CDR1 MNHEY, CDR2 SMNVEV (reference sequence). V lost 6 bases and J lost 7; bases outside the gene matches: 9. This CDR3 is built from 16 residues. The CDR3 spells CASSQRDRGLGEKLFF. The DNA for the CDR3 is TGTGCCAGCAGCCAAAGGGACAGGGGGCTTGGTGAAAAACTGTTTTTT.

On this clone itself: The junction shows a germline mismatch at one end, possibly a read error. The chain links TRBV7-7 to TRBJ2-2; no clear D. CDR1 is SSHAT and CDR2 is FNYEAQ in the germline V gene (reference sequence). The length of the CDR3 is 15 residues. DNA for the CDR3: TGTGCTAGCAGCTTAAGCAGTTCCTTCACCGGGGAGCTGTTTTTT. It yields the protein CASSLSSSFTGELFF.

The V and J genes are TRBV6-5 and TRBJ1-2; the D gene is possibly TRBD1 (5 bases). The CDR3 totals 14 residues. The V and J ends lost 6 bases and 8 bases respectively, with 19 bases between them. The germline CDR1 and CDR2 sequences are MNHEY and SVGAGI. The CDR3 nucleotides read TGTGCCAGCAGCGGCAGGCGGGGCGCGGGGGGCTACACCTTC. It specifies CASSGRRGAGGYTF.

The V and J genes are TRBV10-3 and TRBJ2-3; 16 nucleotides align to TRBD2. In germline, CDR1 is ENHRY, CDR2 SYGVKD. Unmatched junction bases numbered 2, after V lost 2 bases and J lost 9 bases. This CDR3 is 15 amino acids long. For the CDR3, the DNA is TGTGCCATCAGTGAGGGGACTAGCGGGAGGGGAACGCAGTATTTT. This encodes CAISEGTSGRGTQYF.

The chain carries TRBV5-8 and TRBJ1-6; no clear D. The CDR3 has 14 amino acids. With 1 base removed from V and 7 bases from J, the gap between germline ends came to 9 bases. CDR1 is SGHTS and CDR2 is YDEGEE in the germline V gene. CDR3 DNA sequence: TGTGCCAGCAGCTTGTGGCAGCTAAATTCACCCCTCCACTTT. It is translated as CASSLWQLNSPLHF.

The chain joins TRBV30 to TRBJ2-7, with 12 nucleotides matching TRBD1. The CDR3 runs to 13 residues. The germline V gene has CDR1 GTSNPN and CDR2 SVGIG (reference sequence). J lost 5 bases, V lost 4 bases, and 3 bases had no gene match. The CDR3 region is CAWKGTGGHEQYF. Written as DNA, the CDR3 is TGTGCCTGGAAGGGGACAGGGGGCCACGAGCAGTACTTC.

The V call is TRBV15, the J call TRBJ1-1, with no clear D. The germline V and J ends were trimmed by 11 bases and 0 bases, with 13 bases remaining between them. Germline CDR1 and CDR2: LNHNV and YYDKDF (reference sequence). This CDR3 has 13 amino acids. Here the CDR3 reads CASSESVNTEAFF. The CDR3 region has the DNA TGTGCCTCCTCCGAGTCTGTGAACACTGAAGCTTTCTTT.

This CDR3 is CASSYRGTGTGELFF. CDR3 coding DNA: TGTGCCAGCAGCTATCGAGGTACAGGGACCGGGGAGCTGTTTTTT. V and J are TRBV5-8 and TRBJ2-2; TRBD1 might be the D (6 bases). V dropped 3 bases and J dropped 5 bases, with 14 bases sitting between them. CDR3 length: 15 amino acids. The V gene's germline CDR1 is SGHTS and CDR2 YDEGEE. Supplemented by reference TRBV5-8 and TRBJ2-2, the full variable domain reads EAGVTQSPTHLIKTRGQQATLRCSPISGHTSVYWYQQALGLGLQFLLWYDEGEERNRGNFPPRFSGRQFPNYSSELNVNALELEDSALYLCASSYRGTGTGELFFGEGSRLTVL.